These 13 T cell receptor beta chains were sequenced from one sample in a study of spatial heterogeneity in lung cancer. TCRdb re-called the 5' RACE reads with MiXCR, one entry per CDR3 protein. The sample lists about 120,000 distinct CDR3 sequences, over 9% occurring once. As for time point: blood at routine non-recurrence follow-up after resection. Whole RNA obtained from tumor, nontumor lung or frozen PBMC underwent sequencing without sorting. The sample in question was PBMCs, obtained at follow-up. Source of these receptors: a male donor with early-stage non-small cell lung cancer.

This clonotype was observed a few times. The J gene is TRBJ2-7, the V gene TRBV29-1, with D possibly being TRBD1 or TRBD2 (5 bases each). The CDR3 length is 13 residues. CDR1 and CDR2 (germline): SQVTM, ANQGSEA. The V and J ends lost 4 bases and 0 bases respectively, with 10 bases between them. CDR3 in amino acids: CSVAGQFSYEQYF. CDR3 in DNA: TGCAGCGTTGCGGGGCAGTTCTCCTACGAGCAGTACTTC.

The gene calls are TRBV10-1 and TRBJ1-3; TRBD1 is a possible D gene (5 bases). V was pared by 3 bases and J by 5 bases, with 17 bases between. The CDR3 is 16 residues long. The V gene's germline CDR1 is WNHNN and CDR2 SYGVQD (reference sequence). CDR3 DNA sequence: TGCGCCAGCAGTGAACACCCTCAGGGAAGCAGAAACACCATATATTTT. Its protein is CASSEHPQGSRNTIYF.

Points on this clonotype: One end of the junction varies from germline; a read error may be responsible. The chain employs TRBV20-1 and TRBJ1-5; no clear D gene. The germline gives CDR1 DFQATT, CDR2 SNEGSKA (reference sequence). The CDR3 sequence is 15 residues long. The DNA for the CDR3 is TGCAGCGCTAGAAAAGGCGGGCCAGGTGGCCAGCCCCAGCATTTT. It translates to CSARKGGPGGQPQHF.

This clonotype occurred many times. The V and J genes are TRBV29-1 and TRBJ2-7, with D maybe TRBD1 (6 bases). Germline V gives CDR1 SQVTM, CDR2 ANQGSEA. The CDR3 consists of 15 residues. Trimming pared 4 bases from V and 4 bases from J, leaving 20 bases between. This CDR3 reads CSVAGNRDTVYEQYF. CDR3 nucleotides: TGCAGCGTTGCGGGGAACCGGGACACTGTTTACGAGCAGTACTTC.

Comment on this clonotype: A much larger clone differs by one base, so this may be a read error. V gene TRBV10-3 combines with J gene TRBJ2-3; D is undetermined. V was trimmed by 0 bases and J by 6 bases, leaving 7 bases between them. The CDR3 runs to 13 residues. CDR1 is ENHRY, CDR2 SYGVKD, per germline. The CDR3 DNA sequence: TGTGCCATCAGTGAGTCTCAGTGGGATACGCAGTATTTT. As protein: CAISESQWDTQYF.

At least ten counts were recorded for this clonotype. The chain couples TRBV2 to TRBJ1-6; tentatively, D is TRBD1 (5 bases). The CDR3 runs to 15 residues. Between the trimmed V and J ends, which lost 5 bases and 7 bases, there was a span of 15 bases. Germline V lookup: CDR1 SNHLY, CDR2 FYNNEI. The CDR3: CASSLMGPGNSPLHF. The CDR3 coding sequence is TGTGCCAGCAGTCTAATGGGACCAGGGAATTCACCCCTCCACTTT.

The sample holds a few counts of this clonotype. The chain joins TRBV19 to TRBJ2-5, with D maybe TRBD1 (6 bases). This CDR3 is 12 amino acids long. Germline V gene data show CDR1 as LNHDA and CDR2 as SQIVND (reference sequence). Trimming shortened V by 10 bases and J by 2 bases, and 11 bases separated the two germline ends. CDR3 amino acids: CATEDRQETQYF. The CDR3 DNA is TGTGCCACCGAAGACAGGCAAGAGACCCAGTACTTC.

The CDR3 DNA is TGTGCCAGCAGTTTAGTGGCAGAGAGAAATGGCTACACCTTC. Amino acid sequence: CASSLVAERNGYTF. The chain links TRBV27 to TRBJ1-2; no clear D. The germline gives CDR1 MNHEY, CDR2 SMNVEV (reference sequence). V was trimmed by 2 bases and J by 6 bases, leaving 13 bases between them. The CDR3 covers 14 residues.

This clonotype was found many times. The chain carries TRBV24-1 and TRBJ2-1; D gene ambiguous. CDR1 and CDR2 from the germline V gene are KGHDR and SFDVKD. The CDR3 contains 11 residues. Between the trimmed V and J ends, which lost 5 bases and 10 bases, there was a span of 8 bases. CDR3 amino acids: CATSGTREQFF. The CDR3 nucleotides are TGTGCCACCAGTGGTACACGAGAGCAGTTCTTC.

This clonotype was detected ten times or more. One junction end disagrees with the germline gene, perhaps due to a read error. The V and J genes are TRBV5-1 and TRBJ1-4; D remains unclear. The CDR3 totals 17 residues. CDR1 and CDR2 from the germline V gene are SGHRS and YFSETQ. Here the CDR3 reads CASSPAPVDATNEKLFF. Written as DNA, the CDR3 is TGTGCCAGCAGCCCAGCCCCCGTAGATGCAACTAATGAAAAACTGTTTTTT.

This clonotype was found many times. The gene calls are TRBV29-1 and TRBJ1-2; tentative D call: TRBD1 (5 bases). The CDR3 runs to 12 residues. With 7 bases removed from V and 8 bases from J, the gap between germline ends came to 17 bases. CDR1 is SQVTM and CDR2 is ANQGSEA in the germline V gene. The CDR3 region is CSGRDHPEGYTF. The DNA for the CDR3 is TGCAGCGGCCGGGACCATCCCGAGGGCTACACCTTC.

This clonotype came up a few times. This sequence joins TRBV7-9 and TRBJ2-3; 8 nucleotides align to TRBD2. The CDR3 loop spans 15 amino acids. The J segment lost 6 bases and the V segment lost 2 bases, leaving 7 bases of the junction unmatched. Per the germline V gene, CDR1 is SEHNR and CDR2 is FQNEAQ (reference sequence). In DNA, the CDR3 is TGTGCCAGCAGCTTATGGACTAGCTTCGGGGATACGCAGTATTTT. Encoded protein: CASSLWTSFGDTQYF.

There are a few counts of this clonotype. J is TRBJ1-1 and V is TRBV20-1; TRBD1 is a possible D gene (5 bases). CDR3 length: 12 amino acids. Germline CDR1 reads DFQATT; CDR2 reads SNEGSKA (reference sequence). The V end was cut by 7 bases, the J end by 8 bases, with 17 bases between. The CDR3 DNA is TGCAGTGGGGCCCGGGACCTACTAGAAGCTTTCTTT. Amino acids: CSGARDLLEAFF.